Listed below are T cell receptor beta chains from one sample, sequenced in a study of identifying expanded T cells in peripheral blood. Clones were read by immunoSEQ multiplex PCR, and TCRdb kept only the in-frame ones, dropping some. The sample has about 90,000 clones, 88% seen once. Specimen: blood. The receptors derive from a person aged 18 to 75 in good health. CDR3s include the opening cysteine and the closing phenylalanine or tryptophan. Each record gives: V gene, J gene, D gene, CDR3 protein, CDR3 DNA. D genes are given only for firm matches.

v_call: TRBV6-5; j_call: TRBJ2-7; d_call: .; cdr3_aa: CASSRTASEQYF; cdr3_nt: TGTGCCAGCAGTAGGACAGCATCCGAGCAGTACTTC
v_call: TRBV4-2; j_call: TRBJ2-2; d_call: .; cdr3_aa: CASSPGANTGELFF; cdr3_nt: TGTGCCAGCAGCCCCGGAGCGAACACCGGGGAGCTGTTTTTT
v_call: TRBV7-3; j_call: TRBJ2-7; d_call: .; cdr3_aa: CASSLARAYEQYF; cdr3_nt: TGTGCCAGCAGCTTAGCTAGGGCCTACGAGCAGTACTTC
v_call: TRBV15; j_call: TRBJ2-1; d_call: .; cdr3_aa: CATSRDQGGEQFF; cdr3_nt: TGTGCCACCAGCAGAGATCAAGGAGGTGAGCAGTTCTTC
v_call: TRBV6-4; j_call: TRBJ2-1; d_call: TRBD2; cdr3_aa: CASSDSMRGVSYNEQFF; cdr3_nt: TGTGCCAGCAGTGACTCAATGCGGGGGGTCTCCTACAATGAGCAGTTCTTC
v_call: TRBV6-6; j_call: TRBJ1-5; d_call: .; cdr3_aa: CASTLTRQGNQPQHF; cdr3_nt: TGTGCCAGCACCCTCACGCGGCAGGGCAATCAGCCCCAGCATTTT
v_call: TRBV7-2; j_call: TRBJ2-5; d_call: TRBD2; cdr3_aa: CASSLLAGGPHQETQYF; cdr3_nt: TGTGCCAGCAGCTTACTAGCGGGGGGGCCCCACCAAGAGACCCAGTACTTC
v_call: TRBV9; j_call: TRBJ2-5; d_call: .; cdr3_aa: CASSVDQGETQYF; cdr3_nt: TGTGCCAGCAGCGTAGACCAGGGGGAGACCCAGTACTTC
v_call: TRBV4-3; j_call: TRBJ2-2; d_call: TRBD2; cdr3_aa: CASSQDVPRGGKRTGELFF; cdr3_nt: TGCGCCAGCAGCCAAGACGTGCCCCGGGGGGGGAAGCGCACCGGGGAGCTGTTTTTT
v_call: TRBV19; j_call: TRBJ1-5; d_call: .; cdr3_aa: CASSHRDNQPQHF; cdr3_nt: TGTGCCAGTAGCCACAGGGACAATCAGCCCCAGCATTTT
v_call: TRBV5-4; j_call: TRBJ1-1; d_call: .; cdr3_aa: CASSLRGTEAFF; cdr3_nt: TGTGCCAGCAGCTTGCGGGGGACTGAAGCTTTCTTT
v_call: TRBV19; j_call: TRBJ1-1; d_call: .; cdr3_aa: CASSLEGAGRNTEAFF; cdr3_nt: TGTGCCAGTAGTTTGGAAGGGGCAGGGAGGAACACTGAAGCTTTCTTT
v_call: TRBV19; j_call: TRBJ1-2; d_call: TRBD1; cdr3_aa: CASSMVWDRGIRGYGYTF; cdr3_nt: TGTGCCAGTAGTATGGTCTGGGACAGGGGAATTAGAGGATATGGCTACACCTTC